The 5 T cell receptor beta chains below come from one sample, sequenced in a study of beta chain features in type 1 diabetes. General study points: Among all four CD4+ subsets, Type 1 diabetes patients had TCRB CDR3s that were moderately but significantly shorter.

Investigators reverse transcribed all isolated RNA, so they sequenced expressed TCRB transcripts. The method was immunoSEQ multiplex PCR; TCRdb's version includes in-frame clones alone and lacks a portion of them. The sample holds 350,000 to 400,000 clones, around 12% seen once. Their antigens remain unidentified. The sequencing sample was made of naive CD4+ T cells from blood. The source is a woman aged 18-29 years with type 1 diabetes.

This chain uses TRBV29-1 with TRBJ1-4; D remains unclear. The CDR3 runs 13 residues. Germline V lookup: CDR1 SQVTM, CDR2 ANQGSEA. Trimming pared 4 bases from V and 8 bases from J, leaving 14 bases between. Here the CDR3 reads CSVVIGVGEKLFF. The CDR3 DNA is TGCAGCGTTGTTATCGGGGTAGGGGAAAAACTGTTTTTT.

This clone was observed a few times. The chain combines TRBV28 with TRBJ2-2; TRBD2 matches 7 bases. This CDR3 is 13 amino acids long. Germline V lookup: CDR1 MDHEN, CDR2 SYDVKM. J lost 5 bases, V lost 6 bases, and 3 bases had no gene match. CDR3: CASSGRPTGELFF. The CDR3 nucleotides are TGTGCCAGCAGCGGGAGGCCGACCGGGGAGCTGTTTTTT.

This clone was counted between two and nine times. The chain couples TRBV7-3 to TRBJ2-2, with D possibly matching TRBD2 (5 bases). This CDR3 has 17 residues. V lost 5 bases and J lost 0, with 16 bases in between. Germline lookup yields CDR1 SGHTA and CDR2 FQGTGA. The DNA of the CDR3 is TGTGCCAGCAGCCACCGCGAGGGTCGCTCGAACACCGGGGAGCTGTTTTTT. Amino acid sequence: CASSHREGRSNTGELFF.

The gene calls are TRBV2 and TRBJ2-2; TRBD2 matches 7 bases. Losses at the gene ends were 4 bases for V and 1 base for J; bases not matched to a gene: 3. The CDR3 spans 15 residues. Germline CDR1 SNHLY, CDR2 FYNNEI. CDR3 in amino acids: CASSVSGMNTGELFF. CDR3 sequence (DNA): TGTGCCAGCAGTGTAAGCGGGATGAACACCGGGGAGCTGTTTTTT.

V is TRBV7-9 and J is TRBJ2-5; maybe TRBD1 (6 bases). The CDR3 has 13 residues. V lost 4 bases and J lost 2, with 8 bases in between. Looked up from germline, CDR1 is SEHNR and CDR2 is FQNEAQ (reference sequence). CDR3 protein: CASSWTAQETQYF. CDR3 nucleotide sequence: TGTGCCAGCAGCTGGACAGCGCAAGAGACCCAGTACTTC.